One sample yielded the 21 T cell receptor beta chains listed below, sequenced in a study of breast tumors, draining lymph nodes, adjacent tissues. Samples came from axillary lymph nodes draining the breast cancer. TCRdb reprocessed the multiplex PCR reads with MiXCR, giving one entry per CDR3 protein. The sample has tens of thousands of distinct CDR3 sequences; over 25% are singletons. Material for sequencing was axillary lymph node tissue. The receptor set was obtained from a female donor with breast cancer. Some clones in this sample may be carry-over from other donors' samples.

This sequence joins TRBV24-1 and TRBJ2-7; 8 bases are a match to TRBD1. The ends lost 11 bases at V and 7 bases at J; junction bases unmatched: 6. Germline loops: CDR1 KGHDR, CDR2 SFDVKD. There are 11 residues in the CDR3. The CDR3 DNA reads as TGTGCCATCAGGGGGCCGGAAGAGCAGTACTTC. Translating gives CAIRGPEEQYF.

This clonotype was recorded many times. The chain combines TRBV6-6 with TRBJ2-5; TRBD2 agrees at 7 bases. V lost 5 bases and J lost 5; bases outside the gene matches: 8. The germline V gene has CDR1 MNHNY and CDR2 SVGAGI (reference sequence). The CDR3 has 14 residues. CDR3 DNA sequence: TGTGCCAGCAGTCCGCGGGAGAACGAGGAGACCCAGTACTTC. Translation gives CASSPRENEETQYF.

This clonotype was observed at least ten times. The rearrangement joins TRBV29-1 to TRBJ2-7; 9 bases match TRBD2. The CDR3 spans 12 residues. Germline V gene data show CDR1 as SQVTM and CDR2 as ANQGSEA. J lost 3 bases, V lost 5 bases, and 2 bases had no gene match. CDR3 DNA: TGCAGCGTTAGAGCGGGAGGCTACGAGCAGTACTTC. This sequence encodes CSVRAGGYEQYF.

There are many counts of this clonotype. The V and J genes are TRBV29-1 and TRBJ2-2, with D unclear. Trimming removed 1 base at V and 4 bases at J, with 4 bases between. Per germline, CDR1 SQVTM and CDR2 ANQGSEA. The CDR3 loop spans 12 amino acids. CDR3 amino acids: CSVEGGTGELFF. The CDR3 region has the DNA TGCAGCGTTGAAGGGGGCACCGGGGAGCTGTTTTTT.

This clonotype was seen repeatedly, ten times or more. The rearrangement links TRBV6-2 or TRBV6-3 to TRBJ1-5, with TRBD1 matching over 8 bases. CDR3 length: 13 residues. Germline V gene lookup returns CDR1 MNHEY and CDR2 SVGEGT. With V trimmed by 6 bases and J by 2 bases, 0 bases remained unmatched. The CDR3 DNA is TGTGCCAGCAGGGACAGGGGCAATCAGCCCCAGCATTTT. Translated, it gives CASRDRGNQPQHF.

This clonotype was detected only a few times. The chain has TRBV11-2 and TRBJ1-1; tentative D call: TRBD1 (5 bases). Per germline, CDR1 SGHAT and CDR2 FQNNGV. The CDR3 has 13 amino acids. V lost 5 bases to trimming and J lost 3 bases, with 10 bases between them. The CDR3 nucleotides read TGTGCCAGCAGCACGACAGAGGACACTGAAGCTTTCTTT. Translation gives CASSTTEDTEAFF. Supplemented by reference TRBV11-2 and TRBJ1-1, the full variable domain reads EAGVAQSPRYKIIEKRQSVAFWCNPISGHATLYWYQQILGQGPKLLIQFQNNGVVDDSQLPKDRFSAERLKGVDSTLKIQPAKLEDSAVYLCASSTTEDTEAFFGQGTRLTVV.

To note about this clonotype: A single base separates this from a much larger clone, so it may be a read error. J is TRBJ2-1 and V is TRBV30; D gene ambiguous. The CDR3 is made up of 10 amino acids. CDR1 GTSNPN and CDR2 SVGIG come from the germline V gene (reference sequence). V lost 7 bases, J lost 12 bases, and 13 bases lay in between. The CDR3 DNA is TGTGCCTACTCTCCTGGTGGGCAGTTCTTC. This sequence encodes CAYSPGGQFF.

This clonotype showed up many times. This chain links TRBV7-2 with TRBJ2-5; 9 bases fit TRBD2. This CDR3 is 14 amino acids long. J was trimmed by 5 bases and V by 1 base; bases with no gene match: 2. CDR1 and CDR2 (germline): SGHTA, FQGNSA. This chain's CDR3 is CASSLVAGGETQYF. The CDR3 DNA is TGTGCCAGCAGCTTAGTTGCGGGAGGGGAGACCCAGTACTTC.

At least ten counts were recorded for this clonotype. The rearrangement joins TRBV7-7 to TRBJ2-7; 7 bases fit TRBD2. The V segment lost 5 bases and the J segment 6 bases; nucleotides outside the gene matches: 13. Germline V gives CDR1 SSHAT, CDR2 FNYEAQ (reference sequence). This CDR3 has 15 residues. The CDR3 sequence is CASSPRGSGKVEQYF. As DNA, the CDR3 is TGTGCCAGCAGCCCCCGAGGCAGCGGGAAGGTCGAGCAGTACTTC.

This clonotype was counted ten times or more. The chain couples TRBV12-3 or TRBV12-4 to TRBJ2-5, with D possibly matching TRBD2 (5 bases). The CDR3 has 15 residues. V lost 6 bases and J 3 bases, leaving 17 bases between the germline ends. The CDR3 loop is CASRLAERNEETQYF. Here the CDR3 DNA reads TGTGCCAGCAGACTGGCCGAGCGGAATGAAGAGACCCAGTACTTC.

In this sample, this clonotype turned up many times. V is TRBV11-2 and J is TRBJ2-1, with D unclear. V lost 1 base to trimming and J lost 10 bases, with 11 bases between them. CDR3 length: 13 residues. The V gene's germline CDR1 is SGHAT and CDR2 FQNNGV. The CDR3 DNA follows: TGTGCCAGCAGCTTAGGAAGTGACCGCGAGCAGTTCTTC. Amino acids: CASSLGSDREQFF. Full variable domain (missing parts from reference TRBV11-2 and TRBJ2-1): EAGVAQSPRYKIIEKRQSVAFWCNPISGHATLYWYQQILGQGPKLLIQFQNNGVVDDSQLPKDRFSAERLKGVDSTLKIQPAKLEDSAVYLCASSLGSDREQFFGPGTRLTVL.

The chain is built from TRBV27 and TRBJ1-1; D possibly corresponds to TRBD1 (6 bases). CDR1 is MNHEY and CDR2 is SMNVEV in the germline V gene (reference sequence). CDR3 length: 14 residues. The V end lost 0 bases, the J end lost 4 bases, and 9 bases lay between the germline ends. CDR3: CASSLSQGVTEAFF. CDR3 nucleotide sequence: TGTGCCAGCAGTTTATCACAGGGTGTCACTGAAGCTTTCTTT.

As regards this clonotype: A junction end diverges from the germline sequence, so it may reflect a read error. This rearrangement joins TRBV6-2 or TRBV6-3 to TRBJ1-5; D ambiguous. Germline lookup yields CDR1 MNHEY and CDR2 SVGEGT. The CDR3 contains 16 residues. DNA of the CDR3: TGTGCCAGCAGTCACTCCGGGGATCTTAGCAATCAGCCCCAGCATTTT. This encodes CASSHSGDLSNQPQHF.

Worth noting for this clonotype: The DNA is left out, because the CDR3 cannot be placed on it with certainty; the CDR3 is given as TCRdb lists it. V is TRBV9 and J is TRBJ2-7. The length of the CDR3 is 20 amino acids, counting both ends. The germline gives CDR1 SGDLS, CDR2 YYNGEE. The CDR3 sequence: CASSFYICSATRRLGDEQYF.

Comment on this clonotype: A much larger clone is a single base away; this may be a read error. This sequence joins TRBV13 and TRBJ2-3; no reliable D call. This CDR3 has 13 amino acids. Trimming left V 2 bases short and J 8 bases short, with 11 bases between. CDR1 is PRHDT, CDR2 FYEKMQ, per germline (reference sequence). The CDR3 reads CASSLPPPATQYF. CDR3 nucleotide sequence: TGTGCCAGCAGCTTACCGCCTCCAGCTACGCAGTATTTT.

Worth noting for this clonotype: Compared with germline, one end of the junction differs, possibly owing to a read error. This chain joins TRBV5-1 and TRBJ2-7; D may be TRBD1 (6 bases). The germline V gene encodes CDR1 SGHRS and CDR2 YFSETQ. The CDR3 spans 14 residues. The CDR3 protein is CVSSLGAQGYEQYF. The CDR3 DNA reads TGCGTCAGCAGCCTTGGAGCGCAGGGGTACGAGCAGTACTTC.

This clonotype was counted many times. The CDR3 here is CATSRQPGGELFF. CDR3 DNA sequence: TGTGCCACCAGCAGACAACCAGGGGGGGAGCTGTTTTTT. This chain connects TRBV15 to TRBJ2-2; maybe TRBD1 (5 bases). In germline, CDR1 is LNHNV, CDR2 YYDKDF (reference sequence). Trimming removed 2 bases at V and 8 bases at J, with 9 bases between. The CDR3 runs to 13 residues. Using reference TRBV15 and TRBJ2-2 for the parts outside the CDR3, the full variable domain is DAMVIQNPRYQVTQFGKPVTLSCSQTLNHNVMYWYQQKSSQAPKLLFHYYDKDFNNEADTPDNFQSRRPNTSFCFLDIRSPGLGDTAMYLCATSRQPGGELFFGEGSRLTVL.

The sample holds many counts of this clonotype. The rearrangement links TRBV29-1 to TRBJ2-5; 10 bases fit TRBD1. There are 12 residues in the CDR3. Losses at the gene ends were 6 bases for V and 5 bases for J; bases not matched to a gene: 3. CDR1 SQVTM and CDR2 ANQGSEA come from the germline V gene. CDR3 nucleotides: TGCAGCGTCGACAGGGGGCTGGAGACCCAGTACTTC. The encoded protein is CSVDRGLETQYF.

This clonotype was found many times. CDR3 in DNA: TGTGCCAGCAGTGGTGGACCTTACGAGCAGTACTTC. This sequence encodes CASSGGPYEQYF. The chain combines TRBV12-3 or TRBV12-4 with TRBJ2-7; unclear D gene. CDR3 size: 12 residues. V shed 5 bases and J shed 4 bases, with 9 bases lying between them.

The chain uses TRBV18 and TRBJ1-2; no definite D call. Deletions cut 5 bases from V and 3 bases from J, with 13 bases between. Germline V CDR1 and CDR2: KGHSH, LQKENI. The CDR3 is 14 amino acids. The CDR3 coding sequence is TGTGCCAGCTCATCCGACAAGGTTCACTATGGCTACACCTTC. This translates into CASSSDKVHYGYTF.

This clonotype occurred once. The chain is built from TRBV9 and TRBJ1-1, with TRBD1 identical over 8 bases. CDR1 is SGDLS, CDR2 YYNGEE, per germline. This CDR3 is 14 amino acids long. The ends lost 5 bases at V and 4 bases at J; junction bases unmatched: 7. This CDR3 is CASSPAQGATEAFF. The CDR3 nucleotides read TGTGCCAGCAGTCCCGCCCAGGGGGCCACTGAAGCTTTCTTT.